These T cell receptor beta chains were read from a single sample in a study of blood T cell repertoires in COVID-19. The protocol was immunoSEQ multiplex PCR, while the TCRdb copy is restricted to in-frame clones and leaves out a portion. The sample has about 50,000 clones, around 83% seen once. Sequencing was done on a sample of PBMCs or T cells enriched from blood (not recorded which). All receptors derive from a woman aged 45 to 65 who had recovered from COVID-19. The CDR3 runs from the conserved cysteine through the conserved F or W. The D gene is left open where the match is weak. Clone sizes are given selectively: once, few, many, or a class where the clone is expanded.

TRBV27	TRBJ2-7	NA	NA	CASSPQGEVSYEQYF	TGTGCCAGCAGTCCACAGGGTGAGGTCTCCTACGAGCAGTACTTC
TRBV19	TRBJ2-1	NA	once	CATGVGGTPYNEQFF	TGTGCCACTGGGGTTGGGGGGACTCCGTACAATGAGCAGTTCTTC
TRBV7-9	TRBJ1-2	NA	NA	CASSPNRMSGYTF	TGTGCCAGCAGCCCTAATAGAATGTCGGGCTACACCTTC
TRBV10-1	TRBJ1-5	TRBD1	once	CASSHGQAGSNQPQHF	TGCGCCAGCAGTCATGGACAGGCTGGGAGCAATCAGCCCCAGCATTTT
TRBV7-9	TRBJ2-7	TRBD1	NA	CASSAGTGVYEQYF	TGTGCCAGCAGCGCCGGGACAGGGGTCTACGAGCAGTACTTC
TRBV7-2	TRBJ1-1	NA	NA	CASSTGQNTEAFF	TGTGCCAGCAGCACGGGACAGAACACTGAAGCTTTCTTT
TRBV18	TRBJ2-1	TRBD2	NA	CASSPAAGSGRSNEQFF	TGTGCCAGCTCACCAGCGGCCGGTAGCGGGAGGTCCAATGAGCAGTTCTTC
TRBV6-5	TRBJ2-1	NA	NA	CASSYAGPKSYNEQFF	TGTGCCAGCAGTTACGCGGGCCCTAAGTCCTACAATGAGCAGTTCTTC
TRBV19	TRBJ2-7	NA	NA	CASSIETGKNEQYF	TGTGCCAGTAGTATAGAAACAGGGAAAAACGAGCAGTACTTC
TRBV28	TRBJ1-1	NA	NA	CASENQVNTEAFF	TGTGCCAGCGAAAACCAGGTGAACACTGAAGCTTTCTTT
TRBV6-2/TRBV6-3	TRBJ1-6	TRBD1	NA	CASRPTGQGASPLHF	TGTGCCAGCAGACCTACGGGACAGGGGGCCTCACCCCTCCACTTT
TRBV6-6	TRBJ1-1	NA	NA	CASSKLQGPGTEAFF	TGTGCCAGCAGTAAACTACAGGGCCCCGGCACTGAAGCTTTCTTT
TRBV28	TRBJ1-1	TRBD1	NA	CASRRPGQGGNTEAFF	TGTGCCAGCAGAAGGCCGGGACAGGGGGGGAACACTGAAGCTTTCTTT
TRBV10-1	TRBJ2-5	TRBD2	NA	CASSRGLAVGETQYF	TGCGCCAGCAGCCGGGGACTAGCGGTAGGAGAGACCCAGTACTTC
TRBV6-6	TRBJ1-1	NA	NA	CASSLLGGANTEAFF	TGTGCCAGCAGTCTGCTAGGGGGGGCGAACACTGAAGCTTTCTTT
TRBV30	TRBJ1-4	NA	NA	CAWSGGALATNEKLFF	TGTGCCTGGAGTGGGGGCGCCCTCGCAACTAATGAAAAACTGTTTTTT
TRBV18	TRBJ2-5	NA	NA	CASSPGQTQYF	TGTGCCAGCTCACCAGGGCAGACCCAGTACTTC
TRBV6-5	TRBJ1-2	NA	NA	CASSDGEPYGYTF	TGTGCCAGCTCGGACGGGGAACCCTATGGCTACACCTTC
TRBV6-4	TRBJ2-1	TRBD2	NA	CASSGTSDHNEQFF	TGTGCCAGCAGTGGGACTAGCGACCACAATGAGCAGTTCTTC
TRBV6-2/TRBV6-3	TRBJ1-5	TRBD1	NA	CASTPGGAGNQPQHF	TGTGCCAGCACCCCAGGGGGGGCTGGCAATCAGCCCCAGCATTTT
TRBV18	TRBJ1-3	NA	NA	CASSPPAQGGFPGNTIYF	TGTGCCAGCTCACCACCGGCTCAGGGAGGCTTCCCTGGAAACACCATATATTTT
TRBV6-2/TRBV6-3	TRBJ2-1	NA	NA	CASSSFGNNEQFF	TGTGCCAGCAGCTCCTTCGGTAACAATGAGCAGTTCTTC
TRBV30	TRBJ2-1	NA	NA	CAWSGDTGGSYNEQFF	TGTGCCTGGAGTGGGGACACCGGGGGGTCCTACAATGAGCAGTTCTTC
TRBV23-1	TRBJ1-5	NA	NA	CASSHPQGQSNQPQHF	TGCGCCAGCAGTCACCCACAGGGTCAAAGCAATCAGCCCCAGCATTTT
TRBV3-1/TRBV3-2	TRBJ1-6	TRBD1	NA	CASSQAGGLPNSPLHF	TGTGCCAGCAGCCAAGCAGGGGGGCTACCTAATTCACCCCTCCACTTT
TRBV5-4	TRBJ2-3	TRBD2	NA	CASSLYAGGPMDTQYF	TGTGCCAGCAGCTTGTATGCGGGAGGGCCTATGGATACGCAGTATTTT
TRBV5-5	TRBJ1-1	NA	NA	CASSLGLRIMNTEAFF	TGTGCCAGCAGCTTGGGGCTCCGCATCATGAACACTGAAGCTTTCTTT
TRBV24-1	TRBJ1-5	TRBD1	NA	CATSDTRQGGQPQHF	TGTGCCACCAGTGATACCCGACAGGGAGGTCAGCCCCAGCATTTT
TRBV19	TRBJ1-5	NA	NA	CASSKQGGDYSNQPQHF	TGTGCCAGTAGTAAACAGGGTGGGGATTATAGCAATCAGCCCCAGCATTTT
TRBV2	TRBJ1-1	TRBD1	NA	CASSAQGGVGAFF	TGTGCCAGCAGTGCCCAGGGGGGCGTGGGAGCTTTCTTT
TRBV27	TRBJ2-7	TRBD1	NA	CASSRQGLSYEQYF	TGTGCCAGCAGTAGACAGGGCCTCTCCTACGAGCAGTACTTC
TRBV25-1	TRBJ2-3	NA	NA	CASSEDWLAGGTDTQYF	TGTGCCAGCAGTGAGGATTGGTTGGCAGGCGGCACAGATACGCAGTATTTT
TRBV10-1	TRBJ1-5	NA	NA	CASKEAVLSNQPQHF	TGCGCCAGCAAGGAGGCTGTATTAAGCAATCAGCCCCAGCATTTT
TRBV7-9	TRBJ2-2	NA	NA	CASSFGQSYTGELFF	TGTGCCAGCAGCTTTGGACAGTCTTACACCGGGGAGCTGTTTTTT
TRBV7-9	TRBJ2-1	NA	NA	CASSLGGAGNNEQFF	TGTGCCAGCAGCTTAGGAGGCGCGGGAAACAATGAGCAGTTCTTC
TRBV2	TRBJ2-7	TRBD1	NA	CASRLLGTGYEQYF	TGTGCCAGCAGGCTTCTTGGGACAGGCTACGAGCAGTACTTC
TRBV7-9	TRBJ1-2	TRBD1	once	CASSTGQVYYGYTF	TGTGCCAGCAGCACGGGACAGGTTTACTATGGCTACACCTTC
TRBV10-1	TRBJ1-1	TRBD1	NA	CASNPGTGNTEAFF	TGCGCCAGCAATCCCGGGACAGGGAACACTGAAGCTTTCTTT
TRBV11-2	TRBJ2-3	TRBD2	NA	CASSLVGLAGGGSTDTQYF	TGTGCCAGCAGCTTAGTTGGACTAGCGGGGGGGGGTAGCACAGATACGCAGTATTTT
TRBV19	TRBJ2-3	TRBD2	NA	CASSTSGGPAGTQYF	TGTGCCAGTAGCACTAGCGGGGGGCCCGCCGGTACGCAGTATTTT
TRBV12-3/TRBV12-4	TRBJ1-2	TRBD1	NA	CASRRTGGDGYTF	TGTGCCAGCAGACGGACAGGGGGTGATGGCTACACCTTC
TRBV28	TRBJ1-1	NA	NA	CASNLGQLNTEAFF	TGTGCCAGCAACCTGGGGCAGCTGAACACTGAAGCTTTCTTT
TRBV18	TRBJ1-1	NA	NA	CASSRGPNTEAFF	TGTGCCAGCTCCCGAGGGCCAAACACTGAAGCTTTCTTT
TRBV19	TRBJ1-1	NA	NA	CASRGVIGSTINTEAFF	TGTGCCAGTAGGGGTGTCATCGGGTCGACTATAAACACTGAAGCTTTCTTT
TRBV4-2	TRBJ2-3	TRBD2	NA	CASSQETGGALDTQYF	TGTGCCAGCAGCCAAGAGACCGGGGGGGCCCTGGATACGCAGTATTTT